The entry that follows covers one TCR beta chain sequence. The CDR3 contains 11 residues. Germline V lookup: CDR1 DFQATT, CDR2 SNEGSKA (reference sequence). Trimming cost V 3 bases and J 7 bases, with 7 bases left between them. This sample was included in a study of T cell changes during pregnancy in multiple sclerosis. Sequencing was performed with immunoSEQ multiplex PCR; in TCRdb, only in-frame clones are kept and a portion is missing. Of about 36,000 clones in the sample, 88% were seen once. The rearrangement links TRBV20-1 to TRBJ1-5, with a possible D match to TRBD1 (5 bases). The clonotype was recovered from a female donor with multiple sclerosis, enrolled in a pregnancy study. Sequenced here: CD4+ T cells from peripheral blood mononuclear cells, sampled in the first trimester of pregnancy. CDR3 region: CSASGGQPQHF. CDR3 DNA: TGCAGTGCTAGTGGGGGGCAGCCCCAGCATTTT.